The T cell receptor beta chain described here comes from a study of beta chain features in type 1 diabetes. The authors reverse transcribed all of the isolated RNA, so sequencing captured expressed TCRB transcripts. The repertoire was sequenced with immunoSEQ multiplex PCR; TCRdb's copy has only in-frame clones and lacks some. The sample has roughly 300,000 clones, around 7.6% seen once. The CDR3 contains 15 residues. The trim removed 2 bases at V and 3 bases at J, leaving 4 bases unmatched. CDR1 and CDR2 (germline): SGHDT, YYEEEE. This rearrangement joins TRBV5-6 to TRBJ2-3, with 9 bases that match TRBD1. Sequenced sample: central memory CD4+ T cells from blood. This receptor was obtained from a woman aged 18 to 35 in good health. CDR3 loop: CASSFFGTGTDTQYF. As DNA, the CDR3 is TGTGCCAGCAGCTTTTTTGGGACAGGGACAGATACGCAGTATTTT.